These 17 T cell receptor beta chains were sequenced from one sample in a study of shared clonotypes between healthy human individuals. TCRdb's table, derived via immunoSEQ multiplex PCR, lists solely in-frame clones and lacks some. The table lists approximately 470,000 clones, 70% to 85% of them singletons, with more than 10% in the top ten. Specimen: PBMCs. The origin of the receptors is a woman in her forties in good health. Some clones in this sample may be carry-over from other donors' samples.

The rearrangement links TRBV6-1 to TRBJ1-1; no firm D call. CDR1 is MNHNS, CDR2 SASEGT, per germline. Trimming left V 2 bases short and J 1 base short, with 8 bases between. The CDR3 is 14 residues long. The DNA for the CDR3 is TGTGCCAGCAGTGAACAGGCAGCGAACACTGAAGCTTTCTTT. Translating it yields CASSEQAANTEAFF.

The chain carries TRBV19 and TRBJ2-7; D unclear. Trimming stripped 6 bases from V and 0 bases from J, with 15 bases between. The CDR3 runs to 15 residues. Germline V CDR1 and CDR2: LNHDA, SQIVND (reference sequence). The CDR3 region has the DNA TGTGCCAGTAGCCGCGACACCAACCCCTCCTACGAGCAGTACTTC. Amino acids: CASSRDTNPSYEQYF. Combining the CDR3 with reference TRBV19 and TRBJ2-7 gives the whole variable domain DGGITQSPKYLFRKEGQNVTLSCEQNLNHDAMYWYRQDPGQGLRLIYYSQIVNDFQKGDIAEGYSVSREKKESFPLTVTSAQKNPTAFYLCASSRDTNPSYEQYFGPGTRLTVT.

The chain combines TRBV28 with TRBJ1-1; possibly TRBD1 for D (6 bases). V lost 8 bases and J lost 10, with 17 bases in between. The CDR3 sequence is 12 residues long. CDR1 is MDHEN, CDR2 SYDVKM, per germline. In DNA, the CDR3 is TGTGCCAGCCGAGGCCGGGGACAACGAGCTTTCTTT. Its protein is CASRGRGQRAFF. Variable domain in full (rest from reference TRBV28 and TRBJ1-1): DVKVTQSSRYLVKRTGEKVFLECVQDMDHENMFWYRQDPGLGLRLIYFSYDVKMKEKGDIPEGYSVSREKKERFSLILESASTNQTSMYLCASRGRGQRAFFGQGTRLTVV.

The chain carries TRBV5-5 and TRBJ1-4, with 7 bases that match TRBD1. Looked up from germline, CDR1 is SGHKS and CDR2 is YYEKEE (reference sequence). The ends lost 4 bases at V and 7 bases at J; junction bases unmatched: 13. The CDR3 sequence is 16 residues long. The CDR3 region is CASSTSGTATFEKLFF. Written as DNA, the CDR3 is TGTGCCAGCAGCACATCCGGGACAGCGACTTTTGAAAAACTGTTTTTT.

This clone appeared many times. This chain uses TRBV5-1 with TRBJ2-1; D unresolved. Trimming shortened V by 0 bases and J by 7 bases, and 8 bases separated the two germline ends. The CDR3 runs 13 residues. The germline gives CDR1 SGHRS, CDR2 YFSETQ. Written as DNA, the CDR3 is TGCGCCAGCAGCTTGGACCTCCTTAATGAGCAGTTCTTC. As protein: CASSLDLLNEQFF.

The chain carries TRBV9 and TRBJ2-5; 15 bases line up with TRBD2. The CDR3 is 16 residues long. The germline CDR1 and CDR2 sequences are SGDLS and YYNGEE. The V gene end was trimmed by 4 bases and the J gene end by 5 bases; junction bases not matched to a gene: 6. The CDR3 nucleotides read TGTGCCAGCAGCACCGGGACTAGCGGGAGGTGGGAGACCCAGTACTTC. Its translation is CASSTGTSGRWETQYF.

This clone showed up just a few times. This chain uses TRBV28 with TRBJ2-7; 10 bases line up with TRBD1. There are 15 residues in the CDR3. V lost 4 bases, J lost 4 bases, and 7 bases stayed unmatched. In germline, CDR1 is MDHEN, CDR2 SYDVKM. CDR3 sequence: CASSSTGTGAYEQYF. CDR3 coding DNA: TGTGCCAGCAGTTCAACCGGGACAGGGGCATACGAGCAGTACTTC. The complete variable domain, with remaining parts taken from reference TRBV28 and TRBJ2-7, reads DVKVTQSSRYLVKRTGEKVFLECVQDMDHENMFWYRQDPGLGLRLIYFSYDVKMKEKGDIPEGYSVSREKKERFSLILESASTNQTSMYLCASSSTGTGAYEQYFGPGTRLTVT.

With respect to this clone: A clone one base away is much larger, so this may be a read error. The same CDR3 also results from other DNA sequences found in this sample. CDR3 in amino acids: CASSPGQETQYF. The CDR3 DNA follows: TGTGCCAGCAGCCCAGGGCAAGAGACCCAGTACTTC. V is TRBV6-5 and J is TRBJ2-5, with D perhaps TRBD1 (5 bases). Deletions cut 6 bases from V and 2 bases from J, with 7 bases between. CDR1 and CDR2 from the germline V gene are MNHEY and SVGAGI. The CDR3 sequence is 12 residues long.

The chain couples TRBV5-4 to TRBJ2-1, with 12 bases fitting TRBD2. CDR1 SGHNT and CDR2 YYREEE come from the germline V gene (reference sequence). The CDR3 contains 17 residues. J lost 6 bases, V lost 0 bases, and 7 bases had no gene match. Here the CDR3 DNA reads TGTGCCAGCAGCTTGGGACTAGCGGGAGCTCGAGGCAATGAGCAGTTCTTC. It is translated as CASSLGLAGARGNEQFF.

The V call is TRBV30, the J call TRBJ2-7; no clear D gene. Trimming shortened V by 2 bases and J by 5 bases, and 4 bases separated the two germline ends. Germline lookup yields CDR1 GTSNPN and CDR2 SVGIG (reference sequence). The CDR3 contains 10 residues. CDR3 protein: CAWSYDEQYF. The CDR3, as DNA: TGTGCCTGGAGTTATGACGAGCAGTACTTC.

V gene TRBV15 combines with J gene TRBJ2-3, with no clear D. Per the germline V gene, CDR1 is LNHNV and CDR2 is YYDKDF (reference sequence). This CDR3 has 15 amino acids. V was pared by 0 bases and J by 4 bases, with 11 bases between. The CDR3 here is CATSRDRHRADTQYF. CDR3 sequence (DNA): TGTGCCACCAGCAGAGATAGGCACCGCGCAGATACGCAGTATTTT.

This rearrangement joins TRBV29-1 to TRBJ1-2; 10 nucleotides match TRBD1. Unmatched junction bases numbered 9, after V lost 7 bases and J lost 7 bases. This CDR3 is built from 13 residues. CDR1 and CDR2 (germline): SQVTM, ANQGSEA. CDR3 region: CSDLGQGPGGYTF. For the CDR3, the DNA is TGCAGCGACCTGGGACAGGGGCCGGGTGGCTACACCTTC. The entire variable domain, with the rest obtained from reference TRBV29-1 and TRBJ1-2, is as follows: SAVISQKPSRDICQRGTSLTIQCQVDSQVTMMFWYRQQPGQSLTLIATANQGSEATYESGFVIDKFPISRPNLTFSTLTVSNMSPEDSSIYLCSDLGQGPGGYTFGSGTRLTVV.

The chain uses TRBV6-1 and TRBJ1-5, with a weak D call TRBD1 (5 bases). The germline V and J ends were trimmed by 7 bases and 7 bases, with 14 bases remaining between them. The CDR3 runs 13 residues. Germline CDR1 and CDR2: MNHNS and SASEGT. This CDR3 reads CASTIVRGQPQHF. The CDR3 DNA is TGTGCCAGCACCATAGTCCGGGGCCAGCCCCAGCATTTT.

The chain links TRBV28 to TRBJ1-5; 8 nucleotides align to TRBD1. V trimming: 0 bases; J trimming: 7 bases; junction bases outside the gene matches: 2. Germline V CDR1 and CDR2: MDHEN, SYDVKM. This CDR3 spans 14 amino acids. CDR3 nucleotide sequence: TGTGCCAGCAGTTTATGGACAGGGGACCAGCCCCAGCATTTT. This gives the protein CASSLWTGDQPQHF.

The chain carries TRBV7-6 and TRBJ1-1, with D possibly being TRBD1 (5 bases). CDR3 length: 15 amino acids. CDR1 is SGHVS and CDR2 is FNYEAQ in the germline V gene. V was clipped by 1 base and J by 4 bases, with 13 bases between them. CDR3: CASSLVWGRGTEAFF. The CDR3 DNA reads as TGTGCCAGCAGCTTAGTTTGGGGACGCGGCACTGAAGCTTTCTTT.

The rearrangement links TRBV4-1 to TRBJ2-5; maybe TRBD1 (6 bases). CDR3 length: 18 amino acids. Trimming shortened V by 0 bases and J by 0 bases, and 17 bases separated the two germline ends. CDR1 and CDR2 from the germline V gene are MGHRA and YSYEKL. This chain's CDR3 is CASSQEGQLTGNQETQYF. The DNA for the CDR3 is TGCGCCAGCAGCCAAGAGGGCCAACTTACAGGGAACCAAGAGACCCAGTACTTC.

J is TRBJ1-4 and V is TRBV5-1; 7 bases are shared with TRBD1. CDR3 length: 15 residues. Germline V lookup: CDR1 SGHRS, CDR2 YFSETQ. Trimming at V came to 3 bases and at J to 7 bases, leaving 9 bases not matched to a gene. The CDR3, as DNA: TGCGCCAGCAGCTCATTAGGGGGCTTCGGTGAAAAACTGTTTTTT. It yields the protein CASSSLGGFGEKLFF.